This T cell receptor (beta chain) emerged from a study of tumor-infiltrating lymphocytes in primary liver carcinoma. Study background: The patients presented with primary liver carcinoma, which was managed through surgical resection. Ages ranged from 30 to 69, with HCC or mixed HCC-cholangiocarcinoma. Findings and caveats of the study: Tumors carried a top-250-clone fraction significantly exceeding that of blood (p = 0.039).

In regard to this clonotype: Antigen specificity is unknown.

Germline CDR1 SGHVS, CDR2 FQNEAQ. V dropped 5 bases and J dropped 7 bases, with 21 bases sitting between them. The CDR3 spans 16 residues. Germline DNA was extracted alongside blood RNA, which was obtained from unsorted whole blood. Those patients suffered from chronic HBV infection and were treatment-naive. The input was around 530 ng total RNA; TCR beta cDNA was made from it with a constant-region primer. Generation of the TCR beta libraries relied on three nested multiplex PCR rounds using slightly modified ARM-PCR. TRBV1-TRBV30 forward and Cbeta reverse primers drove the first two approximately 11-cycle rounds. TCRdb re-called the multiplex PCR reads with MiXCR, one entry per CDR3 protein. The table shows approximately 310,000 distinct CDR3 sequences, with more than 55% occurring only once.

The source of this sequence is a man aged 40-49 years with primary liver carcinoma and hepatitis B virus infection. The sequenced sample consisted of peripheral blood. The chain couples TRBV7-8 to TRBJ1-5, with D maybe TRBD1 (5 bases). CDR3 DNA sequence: TGTGCCAGCAGCCACGGTCCGGGGGAGGGCGGGCAGCCCCAGCATTTT. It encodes CASSHGPGEGGQPQHF.